This T cell receptor beta chain was obtained from a study of stem cell transplantation in POMP-related autoinflammatory disease. Method: immunoSEQ multiplex PCR; TCRdb's copy keeps in-frame clones and lacks some. The top ten clones hold around 0.72% of a sample with some 69,000 clones, roughly 90% of them seen once. Trimming shortened V by 0 bases and J by 7 bases, and 10 bases separated the two germline ends. CDR1 LGHDT and CDR2 YNNKEL come from the germline V gene (reference sequence). The CDR3 contains 15 residues. This chain connects TRBV3-1 (or the pseudogene TRBV3-2) to TRBJ1-6; D unresolved. Here the sequenced sample was CD4+ T cells from PBMCs, taken after stem cell transplantation. The origin of this receptor is a human patient with POMP-related autoinflammation and immune dysregulation (PRAID). Some T cells may be transferred from the graft donor. As DNA, the CDR3 is TGTGCCAGCAGCCAAGAGACGCTGGGGAATTCACCCCTCCACTTT. Protein sequence: CASSQETLGNSPLHF.